What follows are 17 T cell receptor beta chains derived from one specimen sequenced in a study of T-cell memory formation after mild COVID-19. TCRdb reanalysed the 5' RACE reads using MiXCR and keeps one entry per CDR3 protein. The repertoire consists of 500,000 to 600,000 distinct CDR3 sequences, with about a sixth occurring once and the leading ten covering around 12%. Sequencing used PBMCs or a T cell subset sorted from them (not recorded which). The receptors here all came from an adult woman who had mild COVID-19 (a few samples of this study predate the infection). Cell type and time point are not known.

The chain couples TRBV7-2 to TRBJ2-5; tentative D call: TRBD2 (6 bases). The germline V gene has CDR1 SGHTA and CDR2 FQGNSA. V was cut by 2 bases and J by 5 bases, with 18 bases left in between. The CDR3 spans 16 residues. This CDR3 is CASSLRSGYQSETQYF. CDR3 DNA: TGTGCCAGCAGCTTACGTAGCGGCTACCAGAGTGAGACCCAGTACTTC.

This clonotype was seen at least ten times. V gene TRBV6-5 combines with J gene TRBJ1-2, with a weak D call TRBD1 (6 bases). Per the germline V gene, CDR1 is MNHEY and CDR2 is SVGAGI. The V gene lost 5 bases and the J gene lost 2 bases, with 9 bases spanning the gap. The CDR3 consists of 13 residues. CDR3 nucleotides: TGTGCCAGCAGTCCGGGGGGCAACTATGGCTACACCTTC. Protein product: CASSPGGNYGYTF.

This clonotype came up once. The chain recombines TRBV20-1 with TRBJ2-7; D may be TRBD2 (6 bases). The CDR3 is made up of 15 amino acids. Germline V CDR1 and CDR2: DFQATT, SNEGSKA (reference sequence). The V and J ends lost 0 bases and 3 bases respectively, with 15 bases between them. CDR3 amino acids: CSAREGGAGGYEQYF. The DNA for the CDR3 is TGCAGTGCTAGAGAGGGAGGAGCGGGCGGCTACGAGCAGTACTTC.

This clonotype has a handful of counts. The genes are TRBV6-5 and TRBJ1-5; no definite D call. V was pared by 5 bases and J by 2 bases, with 13 bases between. CDR1 and CDR2 from the germline V gene are MNHEY and SVGAGI. The CDR3 sequence is 15 residues long. CDR3 region: CASSPSGGGNQPQHF. The CDR3 DNA reads as TGTGCCAGCAGTCCGTCCGGAGGTGGCAATCAGCCCCAGCATTTT.

This clonotype was detected only a few times. V usage is TRBV11-2 and J usage is TRBJ1-2; D is unresolved. Trimming pared 2 bases from V and 8 bases from J, leaving 12 bases between. Germline V gives CDR1 SGHAT, CDR2 FQNNGV. This CDR3 comprises 13 residues. For the CDR3, the DNA is TGTGCCAGCAGCTTACATCCGTGGAAGGGCTACACCTTC. Translated, it gives CASSLHPWKGYTF.

This clonotype has only a few counts. This sequence joins TRBV5-4 and TRBJ1-6, with 7 bases fitting TRBD1. The ends lost 0 bases at V and 7 bases at J; junction bases unmatched: 10. The CDR3 consists of 17 residues. Germline CDR1 reads SGHNT; CDR2 reads YYREEE (reference sequence). CDR3 protein: CASSLDRTGPGNSPLHF. The CDR3 nucleotides are TGTGCCAGCAGCTTGGACAGGACAGGCCCCGGGAATTCACCCCTCCACTTT.

The rearrangement joins TRBV7-9 to TRBJ1-3; D is unclear. Germline assignment: CDR1 SEHNR and CDR2 FQNEAQ (reference sequence). This CDR3 is built from 13 residues. The V gene lost 5 bases and the J gene lost 4 bases, with 9 bases spanning the gap. Here the CDR3 DNA reads TGTGCCAGCAGCGGGTTTTCAGGAAACACCATATATTTT. It translates to CASSGFSGNTIYF.

This clonotype was counted only a few times. The chain recombines TRBV5-1 with TRBJ2-5; 9 bases agree with TRBD2. Germline V gene data show CDR1 as SGHRS and CDR2 as YFSETQ. J gave up 5 bases and V 4 bases, and 6 bases lay outside the gene matches. The CDR3 has 14 amino acids. CDR3 DNA sequence: TGCGCCAGCAGCCCCGGGACTAGCATCGAGACCCAGTACTTC. The encoded protein is CASSPGTSIETQYF.

This clonotype was seen more than once but under ten times. The chain recombines TRBV29-1 with TRBJ1-2, with D perhaps TRBD1 (6 bases). Germline values: CDR1 SQVTM, CDR2 ANQGSEA. The CDR3 runs 16 residues. V gave up 8 bases and J gave up 5 bases, with 27 bases separating them. The chain's CDR3 is CSLNRDKGLGEYGYTF. CDR3 in DNA: TGCAGCCTAAACCGGGACAAGGGGTTAGGAGAGTATGGCTACACCTTC. Full variable domain (outside the CDR3, taken from reference TRBV29-1 and TRBJ1-2): SAVISQKPSRDICQRGTSLTIQCQVDSQVTMMFWYRQQPGQSLTLIATANQGSEATYESGFVIDKFPISRPNLTFSTLTVSNMSPEDSSIYLCSLNRDKGLGEYGYTFGSGTRLTVV.

The V gene is TRBV18, the J gene TRBJ2-1, with D hard to call. CDR1 is KGHSH and CDR2 is LQKENI in the germline V gene. V was pared by 2 bases and J by 6 bases, with 14 bases between. The CDR3 is made up of 15 amino acids. DNA for the CDR3: TGTGCCAGCTCACCATCGGATGTAAGGCGCAATGAGCAGTTCTTC. Translation: CASSPSDVRRNEQFF.

The genes are TRBV4-1 and TRBJ2-3; D uncertain. The CDR3 has 18 residues. The ends were cut back, 1 base at V and 4 bases at J, with 21 bases in the middle. CDR1 is MGHRA and CDR2 is YSYEKL in the germline V gene. DNA of the CDR3: TGCGCCAGCAGCCAAGCCGGGCGTGCAGGAAACCCCTCAGATACGCAGTATTTT. Amino acid sequence: CASSQAGRAGNPSDTQYF.

This clonotype occurred many times. The rearrangement links TRBV5-1 to TRBJ2-1; 10 bases map to TRBD2. Per germline, CDR1 SGHRS and CDR2 YFSETQ. The CDR3 runs to 16 residues. V was pared by 0 bases and J by 7 bases, with 7 bases of the junction left unmatched. CDR3 residues: CASSLELAGIGNEQFF. Here the CDR3 DNA reads TGCGCCAGCAGCTTGGAACTAGCGGGGATCGGAAATGAGCAGTTCTTC.

This chain links TRBV7-9 with TRBJ2-1; D tentatively fits TRBD1 or TRBD2 (6 bases each). The CDR3 extends over 16 amino acids. Germline values: CDR1 SEHNR, CDR2 FQNEAQ (reference sequence). The ends were cut back, 5 bases at V and 3 bases at J, with 17 bases in the middle. CDR3 sequence (DNA): TGTGCCAGCAGCCTATTCAGGGGAGGAGGCTACAATGAGCAGTTCTTC. It specifies CASSLFRGGGYNEQFF.

This clonotype has only a few counts. The gene calls are TRBV15 and TRBJ2-1, with 11 bases fitting TRBD2. V shed 7 bases, J shed 6 bases, and the junction held 8 bases outside the gene matches. The CDR3 is 15 amino acids. Germline lookup yields CDR1 LNHNV and CDR2 YYDKDF (reference sequence). The CDR3 nucleotides read TGTGCCACCATTATGACTAGCGGGATAGGCAATGAGCAGTTCTTC. It encodes CATIMTSGIGNEQFF.

This clonotype was observed a handful of times. The chain joins TRBV5-4 to TRBJ1-2; 7 nucleotides match TRBD1. The CDR3 length is 15 residues. Trimming removed 0 bases from V and 2 bases from J; junction bases left unmatched: 4. Germline-derived CDR1 and CDR2 are SGHNT and YYREEE (reference sequence). The CDR3 spells CASSLGQGYNYGYTF. CDR3 sequence (DNA): TGTGCCAGCAGCTTGGGACAGGGATACAACTATGGCTACACCTTC.

This clonotype was counted only a few times. The CDR3 reads CSAGAGGEGLETQYF. The CDR3 region has the DNA TGCAGCGCCGGGGCAGGGGGCGAAGGGTTAGAGACCCAGTACTTC. The chain links TRBV29-1 to TRBJ2-5; TRBD1 agrees at 8 bases. Looked up from germline, CDR1 is SQVTM and CDR2 is ANQGSEA. Germline trimming cut 7 bases from V and 4 bases from J; bases unmatched to any gene: 14. The CDR3 contains 15 residues.

This clonotype has more than one count but fewer than ten. V gene TRBV10-3 combines with J gene TRBJ2-1; 9 bases are a match to TRBD2. Trimming at V came to 3 bases and at J to 9 bases, leaving 6 bases not matched to a gene. Per the germline V gene, CDR1 is ENHRY and CDR2 is SYGVKD. CDR3 length equals 14 residues. CDR3 amino acids: CAISDQSSGTEQFF. The CDR3 nucleotides are TGTGCCATCAGTGATCAGTCTAGCGGGACTGAGCAGTTCTTC.